The clone carrying this T cell receptor beta chain occurred a few times. Its antigen is currently unknown. Time point here: pre-sensitization, week 0. Treatment specified: therapeutic diphenylcyclopropenone sensitization with weekly scalp DPC. The data originate from a study of human T cells and chemical hapten exposure. TCRdb processed the RACE reads anew with MiXCR; each CDR3 protein has one entry. The sample holds approximately 80,000 distinct CDR3 sequences, 14% seen once. Germline V gene data show CDR1 as KGHDR and CDR2 as SFDVKD. Trimming shortened V by 7 bases and J by 3 bases, and 6 bases separated the two germline ends. The CDR3 sequence is 13 residues long. Findings and limits, study-wide: Expanded TCRs made up significantly more big CDR3 similarity clusters than controls did.

The sequence was collected from a woman in her 50s with alopecia areata. Some clones in this sample may be carry-over from other donors' samples. The chain uses TRBV24-1 and TRBJ2-6; D uncertain. Sequenced here: whole blood, sampled in connection with sensitization to the hapten diphenylcyclopropenone (DPC). CDR3 sequence reads: CATRGDGANVLTF. The CDR3 nucleotides read TGTGCCACCAGAGGTGATGGGGCCAACGTCCTGACTTTC.